This is a list of T cell receptor beta chains from one sample in a study of breast tumors, draining lymph nodes, adjacent tissues. TCRdb recomputed calls from the multiplex PCR reads with MiXCR, one row per CDR3 protein. The table has approximately 150,000 distinct CDR3 sequences, roughly 33% seen once. Input material: axillary lymph node tissue. The source of these receptors is a female donor with breast cancer. Some clones in this sample may be carry-over from other donors' samples. CDR3s include the opening cysteine and the closing phenylalanine or tryptophan.

j_gene,v_gene,CDR3aa
TRBJ1-1,TRBV10-3,CAIRDGPNTEAFF
TRBJ2-3,TRBV12-3/TRBV12-4,CASSKRGLTDTQYF
TRBJ2-3,TRBV6-1,CASSEVSYGTDTQYF
TRBJ1-3,TRBV12-3/TRBV12-4,CATSRREALTGYTIYF
TRBJ2-3,TRBV15,CAASRALFPGSGGTDTQYF
TRBJ1-2,TRBV12-3/TRBV12-4,CASSRMGINYGYTF
TRBJ2-1,TRBV9,CASSVGWDNEQFF
TRBJ2-7,TRBV27,CACRTAGLSYF
TRBJ2-3,TRBV4-1,CASSQGSTRTDTQYF
TRBJ2-7,TRBV20-1,CSAKSGGVYEQYF
TRBJ1-2,TRBV11-2,CASSLDRGQGGGYTF
-,TRBV20-1,CSAVGQVNTAAFF
TRBJ2-7,TRBV20-1,CSGGGMSPYARYF
TRBJ1-5,TRBV19,CASSKAGGGQPQHF
TRBJ1-4,TRBV9,CASSTTGSTNEKLFF
TRBJ2-5,TRBV29-1,CSGTSGNQETQYF
TRBJ1-1,TRBV5-1,CASSRDSEAFF
TRBJ2-3,TRBV20-1,CSARDVGGSTDTQYF
TRBJ1-5,TRBV19,CASSVGGDQPRHF
TRBJ2-1,TRBV19,CASSRGGGLHNEQFF
TRBJ2-7,TRBV29-1,CQLDPRGQGAHEQYF
TRBJ1-6,TRBV9,CASSVRQGPNSPLHF
TRBJ1-6,TRBV6-5,CASSSPGSPLHF
TRBJ2-1,TRBV6-5,CASRPLGAGRANEQFF
TRBJ1-1,TRBV29-1,CSVEGSPGQENTEAFF
TRBJ2-5,TRBV5-4,CASSTHPAMGETQYF
TRBJ1-6,TRBV19,CASSSSYNSPLHF
TRBJ1-2,TRBV19,CASKQTGDYGYTF
TRBJ1-1,TRBV29-1,CSVVYRGRVGTEAFF
TRBJ2-3,TRBV20-1,CSGGDTDTQYF
TRBJ2-2,TRBV24-1,CATMRSGDTGELFF
TRBJ1-1,TRBV27,CASSIPGAKNTEAFF
TRBJ2-5,TRBV7-9,CASSPPAKETQYF
TRBJ1-4,TRBV6-5,CASSPGGIGGKLFF
TRBJ2-3,TRBV19,CASTTGTGGYNEQYF
TRBJ1-1,TRBV20-1,CSARSDRNTEAFF
TRBJ2-7,TRBV3-1,CASSQLENLSYEQYF
TRBJ1-1,TRBV5-1,CASSLSGGETEAFF
TRBJ1-2,TRBV2,CASTHPLGGGYTF
TRBJ1-1,TRBV5-1,CASSPQDGNTEAFF
TRBJ1-5,TRBV4-2,CASSPERMYSNQPQHF
TRBJ2-3,TRBV5-1,CASSLEDGSTDTQYF
TRBJ1-1,TRBV19,CASSIPTALNTEAFF
TRBJ1-5,TRBV6-7,CASSYSIF
TRBJ1-6,TRBV7-3,CASSSDGHQSSPLHF
TRBJ2-1,TRBV6-6,CASSRGVVVISYNEQFF
TRBJ2-5,TRBV2,CAIPGTSGGGETQYF
TRBJ2-1,TRBV12-5,CASSGSNSDEQFF
TRBJ1-3,TRBV4-1,CASSPLLSGNTIYF
TRBJ1-2,TRBV15,CATSERYRGYTF
TRBJ2-3,TRBV20-1,CSVRQVNTDTQYF
TRBJ2-6,TRBV7-2,CASSLALRTGANVLTF
TRBJ1-2,TRBV18,CASSPKEGRPYGYTF